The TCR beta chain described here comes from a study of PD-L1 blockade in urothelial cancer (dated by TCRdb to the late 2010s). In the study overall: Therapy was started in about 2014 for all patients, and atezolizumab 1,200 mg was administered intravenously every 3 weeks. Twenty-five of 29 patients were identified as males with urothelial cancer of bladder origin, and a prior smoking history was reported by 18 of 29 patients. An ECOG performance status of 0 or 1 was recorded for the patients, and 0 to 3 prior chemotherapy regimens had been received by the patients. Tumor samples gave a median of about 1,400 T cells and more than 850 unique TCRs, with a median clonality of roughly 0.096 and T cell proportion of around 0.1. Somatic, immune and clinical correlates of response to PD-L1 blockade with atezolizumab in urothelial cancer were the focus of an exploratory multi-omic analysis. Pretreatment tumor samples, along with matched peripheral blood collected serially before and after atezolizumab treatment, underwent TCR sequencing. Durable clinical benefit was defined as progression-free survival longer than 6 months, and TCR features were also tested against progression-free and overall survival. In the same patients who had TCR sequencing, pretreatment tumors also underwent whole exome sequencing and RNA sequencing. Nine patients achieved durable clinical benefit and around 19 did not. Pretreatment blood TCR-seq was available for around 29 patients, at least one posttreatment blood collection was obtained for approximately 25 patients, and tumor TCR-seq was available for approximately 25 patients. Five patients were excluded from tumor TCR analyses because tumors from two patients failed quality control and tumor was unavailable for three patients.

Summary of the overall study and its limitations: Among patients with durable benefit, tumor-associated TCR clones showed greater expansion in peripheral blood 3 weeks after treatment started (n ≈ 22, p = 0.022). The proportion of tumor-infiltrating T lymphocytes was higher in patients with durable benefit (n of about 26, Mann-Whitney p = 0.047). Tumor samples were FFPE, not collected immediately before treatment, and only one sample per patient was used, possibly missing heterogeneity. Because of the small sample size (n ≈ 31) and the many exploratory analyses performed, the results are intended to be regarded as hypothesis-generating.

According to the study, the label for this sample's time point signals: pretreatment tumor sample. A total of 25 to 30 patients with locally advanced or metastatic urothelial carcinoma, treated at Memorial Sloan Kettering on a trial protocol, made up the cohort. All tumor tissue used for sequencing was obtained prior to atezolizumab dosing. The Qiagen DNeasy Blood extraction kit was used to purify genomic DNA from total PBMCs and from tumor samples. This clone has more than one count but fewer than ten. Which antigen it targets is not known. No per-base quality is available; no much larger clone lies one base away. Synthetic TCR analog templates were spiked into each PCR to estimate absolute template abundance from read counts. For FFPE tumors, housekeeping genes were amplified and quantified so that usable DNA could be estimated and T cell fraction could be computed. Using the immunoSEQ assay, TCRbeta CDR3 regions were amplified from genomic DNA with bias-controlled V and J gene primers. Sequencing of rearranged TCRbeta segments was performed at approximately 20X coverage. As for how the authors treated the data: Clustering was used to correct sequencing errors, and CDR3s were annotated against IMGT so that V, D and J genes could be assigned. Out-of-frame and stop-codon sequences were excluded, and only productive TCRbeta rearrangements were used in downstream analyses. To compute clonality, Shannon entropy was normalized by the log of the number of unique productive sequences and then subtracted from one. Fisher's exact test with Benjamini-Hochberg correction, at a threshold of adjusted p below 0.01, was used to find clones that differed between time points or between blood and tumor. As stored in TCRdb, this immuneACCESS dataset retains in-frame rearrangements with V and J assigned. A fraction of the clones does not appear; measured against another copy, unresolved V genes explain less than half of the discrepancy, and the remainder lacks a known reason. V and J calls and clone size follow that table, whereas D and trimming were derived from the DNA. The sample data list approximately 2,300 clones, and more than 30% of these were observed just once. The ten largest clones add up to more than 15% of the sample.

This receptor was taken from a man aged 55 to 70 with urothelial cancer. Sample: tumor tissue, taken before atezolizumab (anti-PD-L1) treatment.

The encoded CDR3 is CASSLRTTVGEQYF. The sequence in DNA is TGTGCCAGCAGCTTACGAACTACAGTTGGGGAGCAGTACTTC. The chain joins TRBV11-3 to TRBJ2-7; the D gene cannot be named for sure. CDR3 length: 14 amino acids, cysteine to phenylalanine. CDR3 DNA is the only sequence kept; it has 42 bases, read in frame from the first base. V is reduced by 2 bases and J by 7 bases, leaving a spacing of 15 bases between them. The germline V gene gives CDR1 as SGHNT and CDR2 as YENEEA.